This T cell receptor beta chain stems from a study of T cell responses to AZD1222 COVID-19 vaccine. Assay used: immunoSEQ multiplex PCR; TCRdb lists only in-frame clones, some missing. The sample contains 120,000 or so clones, roughly 90% of which appear only once. The CDR3 is made up of 17 amino acids. In germline, CDR1 is SGDLS, CDR2 YYNGEE. V lost 2 bases, J lost 4 bases, and 5 bases stayed unmatched. The clonotype was recovered from an adult in good health. Sample: peripheral blood, taken on day 0 of AZD1222 vaccination. This rearrangement joins TRBV9 to TRBJ2-3, with TRBD2 identical over 15 bases. The CDR3 loop is CASSVRTSGRVADTQYF. The CDR3 DNA sequence: TGTGCCAGCAGCGTGAGGACTAGCGGGAGGGTGGCAGATACGCAGTATTTT.